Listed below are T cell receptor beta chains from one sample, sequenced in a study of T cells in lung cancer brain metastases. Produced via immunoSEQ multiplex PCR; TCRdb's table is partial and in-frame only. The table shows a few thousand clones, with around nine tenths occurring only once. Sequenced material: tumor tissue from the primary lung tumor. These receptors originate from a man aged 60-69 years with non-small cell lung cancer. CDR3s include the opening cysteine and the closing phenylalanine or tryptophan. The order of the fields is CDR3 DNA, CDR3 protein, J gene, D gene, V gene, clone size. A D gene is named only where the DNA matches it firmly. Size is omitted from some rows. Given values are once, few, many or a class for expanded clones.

TGCGCCAGCAGCTTCTCCGGAGACTATGGCTACACCTTC,CASSFSGDYGYTF,TRBJ1-2,-,TRBV5-1,-
TGCGCCAGCAGCCAAGCTAGCGGGAGGTTAACAGATACGCAGTATTTT,CASSQASGRLTDTQYF,TRBJ2-3,TRBD2,TRBV4-1,-
TGTGCCAGCAGCGCCGGACTAGCGGGGGCCATCTACGAGCAGTACTTC,CASSAGLAGAIYEQYF,TRBJ2-7,TRBD2,TRBV9,-
TGTGCCATCAGTGAGTTGTGGCTGGAGACCCAGTACTTC,CAISELWLETQYF,TRBJ2-5,-,TRBV10-3,-
TGTGCCAGCAGCCTCCTAGGCGATTCACCCCTCCACTTT,CASSLLGDSPLHF,TRBJ1-6,-,TRBV13,-
TGTGCCAGCAGACGTAGCGGGAGCGGGGAGACCCAGTACTTC,CASRRSGSGETQYF,TRBJ2-5,TRBD2,TRBV6-5,once
TGCGCCAGCAGCTTTATAGGACCGAGCGAAGCTTTCTTT,CASSFIGPSEAFF,TRBJ1-1,-,TRBV5-1,large
TGCGCCAGCAGCTTAGCGGGACGATCCGGGGAGCTGTTTTTT,CASSLAGRSGELFF,TRBJ2-2,TRBD2,TRBV5-1,-
TGTGGAGTGGGGGGAGTTGGCTACACCTTC,CGVGGVGYTF,TRBJ1-2,-,TRBV6-6,-
TGCAGCGCACAAGCCAGGGACAAACACAATGAGCAGTTCTTC,CSAQARDKHNEQFF,TRBJ2-1,-,TRBV29-1,-
TGCAGCGTTGAGGATAGGGAGAGGACCGGGGAGCTGTTTTTT,CSVEDRERTGELFF,TRBJ2-2,-,TRBV29-1,-
TGCGCCAGCAGCTTAGGCGGGACACGGAGCGGGGAGCTGTTTTTT,CASSLGGTRSGELFF,TRBJ2-2,-,TRBV5-1,-
TGTGCCAGCATCGGACAGGCTTGGGATAATTCACCCCTCCACTTT,CASIGQAWDNSPLHF,TRBJ1-6,TRBD1,TRBV6-6,-
TGTGCCAGCAGCGCCCTTCCGGGAGAAAAACTGTTTTTT,CASSALPGEKLFF,TRBJ1-4,-,TRBV9,-
TGTGCCAGCAGCTTAAGCCGACAGGCGATATACAATGAGCAGTTCTTC,CASSLSRQAIYNEQFF,TRBJ2-1,-,TRBV7-8,-
TGTGCCAGCAGCCCCGGGACCGAAGCTTTCTTT,CASSPGTEAFF,TRBJ1-1,-,TRBV6-6,-
TGCGCCAGCAGTGACGTATCTGGCGGAGAAAAACTGTTTTTT,CASSDVSGGEKLFF,TRBJ1-4,-,TRBV5-1,-
TGTGCCAGGACCCCCTCTAGTACCTACGAGCAGTACTTC,CARTPSSTYEQYF,TRBJ2-7,-,TRBV6-5,-
TGTGCCAGCAGTTACGACCCATTGGGCGAGCAGTACTTC,CASSYDPLGEQYF,TRBJ2-7,-,TRBV6-5,-
TGTGCCAGCAGTTTATACCCCGGACAGGGGAACACTGAAGCTTTCTTT,CASSLYPGQGNTEAFF,TRBJ1-1,TRBD1,TRBV27,-
TGCGCCAGCAGCCCGGAAACCCGGGGGAACTCTGGAAACACCATATATTTT,CASSPETRGNSGNTIYF,TRBJ1-3,-,TRBV4-1,-
TGCGCCAGCCTGGGGGAGACCCAGTACTTC,CASLGETQYF,TRBJ2-5,-,TRBV23-1,-
TGTGCCAGCAGTCGTCGCGGGGGATCTACAGATACGCAGTATTTT,CASSRRGGSTDTQYF,TRBJ2-3,TRBD2,TRBV7-9,-
TGCGCCAGCAGCCAAGTAATGGCAGCCGACTATGGCTACACCTTC,CASSQVMAADYGYTF,TRBJ1-2,-,TRBV4-1,-
TGTGCCAGCAGCAAAGATCCAGGGGCCTACGAGCAGTACTTC,CASSKDPGAYEQYF,TRBJ2-7,-,TRBV11-3,-
TGCGCCAGCAGCTTCGGACTAGCGGGAGGGCCGTCCTACGAGCAGTACTTC,CASSFGLAGGPSYEQYF,TRBJ2-7,TRBD2,TRBV5-1,-
TGTGCCAGCTCACCAGAGGGGGACACCGGGGAGCTGTTTTTT,CASSPEGDTGELFF,TRBJ2-2,-,TRBV18,few
TGTGCCAGCAGCAGCACCCACGGGACCGCCAGCTACGAGCAGTACTTC,CASSSTHGTASYEQYF,TRBJ2-7,-,TRBV14,-
TGTGCCAGTACGACTAGCGGGGAGACCCAGTACTTC,CASTTSGETQYF,TRBJ2-5,TRBD2,TRBV2,-
TGTGCCAGCAGCTTCCCTAGCATATCCTACAATGAGCAGTTCTTC,CASSFPSISYNEQFF,TRBJ2-1,-,TRBV7-9,-
TGTGCCAGCTCACCTTCGACAGTTTATAATTCACCCCTCCACTTT,CASSPSTVYNSPLHF,TRBJ1-6,-,TRBV18,-
TGTGCCAGTATGAGCCCGGGGGATTGGGAGCAGTACTTC,CASMSPGDWEQYF,TRBJ2-7,-,TRBV19,-
TGTGCCACCAACCCGGGACAGGCGGGGTTGGCTGAAGCTTTCTTT,CATNPGQAGLAEAFF,TRBJ1-1,TRBD1,TRBV19,-
TGCGCCAGCAGCTGGGAGGGGGGGGACAGGAATGCTTTCTTT,CASSWEGGDRNAFF,TRBJ1-1,TRBD1,TRBV5-1,-
TGCGCCAGCAGCTTGGGAGGGACAGGGATGTATGATACGCAGTATTTT,CASSLGGTGMYDTQYF,TRBJ2-3,TRBD1,TRBV5-1,-
TGTGCCAGCAGCTTACCCGGGAGGTTTGAGCAGTACTTC,CASSLPGRFEQYF,TRBJ2-7,TRBD2,TRBV7-2,-
TGCGCCAGCAGCTTGGCCCTAGCGGGAGGGGATGAGCAGTTCTTC,CASSLALAGGDEQFF,TRBJ2-1,TRBD2,TRBV5-1,-
TGTGCCTGGAGTCCACTAGACAGGGAACACGACGAGCAGTACTTC,CAWSPLDREHDEQYF,TRBJ2-7,TRBD1,TRBV30,-